Below, 26 T cell receptor beta chains from the same sample are listed, as sequenced in a study of T cells in Graves' hyperthyroidism and ophthalmopathy. Amplified regions were TCR beta CDR3 sequences from RNA transcripts. HTBI primers were employed in a first-round RT-PCR of the TCR CDR3. TCRdb called the multiplex PCR reads again in MiXCR, with one record for every CDR3 protein. In the table there are around 350,000 distinct CDR3 sequences, about 15% of which are singletons. The sequenced sample was blood. Receptors were obtained from a woman between 18 and 29 years old with Graves' hyperthyroidism that later progressed to Graves' ophthalmopathy.

In its sample, this clonotype was seen many times. The gene calls are TRBV28 and TRBJ2-1, with TRBD2 identical over 7 bases. The germline gives CDR1 MDHEN, CDR2 SYDVKM. This CDR3 has 11 residues. V shed 5 bases, J shed 10 bases, and the junction held 2 bases outside the gene matches. CDR3 region: CASSRGSEQFF. As DNA, the CDR3 is TGTGCCAGCAGTCGCGGGAGCGAGCAGTTCTTC.

A few counts support this clonotype. This may be a read error, as it is one base from a much larger clone. The V gene is TRBV20-1, the J gene TRBJ2-1, with D hard to call. The V and J ends lost 1 base and 9 bases respectively, with 25 bases between them. The germline gives CDR1 DFQATT, CDR2 SNEGSKA (reference sequence). The CDR3 is 17 residues long. CDR3 protein: CSARAFYLTRGVGEQFF. CDR3 in DNA: TGCAGTGCTAGAGCTTTTTACCTCACCAGAGGAGTGGGTGAGCAGTTCTTC.

As for this clonotype: One base away lies a much larger clone, so this may be a sequencing read error. Since no conserved phenylalanine or tryptophan closes the CDR3, a read error is the likely cause. The genes are TRBV6-2 or TRBV6-3 and TRBJ2-7; D is unresolved. The CDR3 covers 11 residues. The V gene's germline CDR1 is MNHEY and CDR2 SVGEGT. The V and J ends lost 6 bases and 3 bases respectively, with 6 bases between them. CDR3 amino acids: CASRLNYEQYL. The DNA for the CDR3 is TGTGCCAGCAGGCTCAACTACGAGCAGTACCTC.

This clonotype was picked up many times. This rearrangement joins TRBV27 to TRBJ1-1; D is unclear. Trimming took off 5 bases at V and 2 bases at J, with 15 bases between the two ends. This CDR3 spans 15 amino acids. Germline lookup yields CDR1 MNHEY and CDR2 SMNVEV (reference sequence). The CDR3 nucleotides read TGTGCCAGCAGTCCCGGTACCGGGGTAAACACTGAAGCTTTCTTT. Protein: CASSPGTGVNTEAFF.

This clonotype was observed at least ten times. The chain combines TRBV12-3 or TRBV12-4 with TRBJ1-1, with 7 bases identical to TRBD1. CDR3 length: 15 amino acids. V was pared by 5 bases and J by 2 bases, with 8 bases of the junction left unmatched. This chain's CDR3 is CASSQETGPNTEAFF. The CDR3 DNA reads as TGTGCCAGCAGTCAGGAGACAGGGCCCAACACTGAAGCTTTCTTT.

This clonotype has a count of ten or more. V is TRBV20-1 and J is TRBJ1-6, with TRBD1 as a possible D gene (5 bases). Germline lookup yields CDR1 DFQATT and CDR2 SNEGSKA (reference sequence). The CDR3 runs to 16 residues. V was clipped by 2 bases and J by 7 bases, with 18 bases between them. The CDR3 region has the DNA TGCAGTGCTAGAAGGAGGGACTCCCTGGGAAATTCACCCCTCCACTTT. Encoded protein: CSARRRDSLGNSPLHF.

In this sample, this clonotype turned up many times. The chain joins TRBV27 to TRBJ2-3, with D possibly TRBD2 on 6 matching bases. The CDR3 loop spans 14 amino acids. V lost 7 bases and J lost 2, with 13 bases in between. CDR1 and CDR2 from the germline V gene are MNHEY and SMNVEV (reference sequence). The CDR3 bases are TGTGCCAGCAACGGGGGAATGGTCACAGATACGCAGTATTTT. This gives the protein CASNGGMVTDTQYF.

The sample holds a few counts of this clonotype. J is TRBJ2-5 and V is TRBV5-1, with TRBD2 identical over 8 bases. The CDR3 is 17 residues long. Per the germline V gene, CDR1 is SGHRS and CDR2 is YFSETQ. V dropped 1 base and J dropped 4; count of bases not matched to a gene: 12. The CDR3 DNA sequence: TGCGCCAGCAGCTTGACAATGGGTGGACGGGGGGGAGAGACCCAGTACTTC. This codes for CASSLTMGGRGGETQYF.

Many counts were recorded for this clonotype. The chain has TRBV3-1 and TRBJ2-1; 8 nucleotides align to TRBD2. The germline V gene has CDR1 LGHDT and CDR2 YNNKEL (reference sequence). Germline trimming cut 1 base from V and 10 bases from J; bases unmatched to any gene: 3. There are 13 residues in the CDR3. The CDR3 nucleotides are TGTGCCAGCAGCCAAGGACTAGCGAGCGAGCAGTTCTTC. Translation: CASSQGLASEQFF.

This clonotype was picked up many times. The rearrangement uses TRBV28 and TRBJ2-5; the match to TRBD2 covers 11 bases. Trimming removed 2 bases from V and 5 bases from J; junction bases left unmatched: 7. Germline CDR1 is MDHEN and CDR2 is SYDVKM. The CDR3 is 16 residues long. CDR3 loop: CASSLSSGRAGETQYF. Here the CDR3 DNA reads TGTGCCAGCAGTTTAAGTAGCGGGAGGGCCGGGGAGACCCAGTACTTC.

The table lists this clonotype with many counts. This rearrangement joins TRBV29-1 to TRBJ2-3; 8 bases agree with TRBD1. Trimming at V came to 7 bases and at J to 1 base, leaving 13 bases not matched to a gene. The CDR3 is 16 residues long. Per germline, CDR1 SQVTM and CDR2 ANQGSEA. As DNA, the CDR3 is TGCAGCGGGGACGAACAGGGGGTCCCCCGCACAGATACGCAGTATTTT. It codes for CSGDEQGVPRTDTQYF.

In regard to this clonotype: With a much larger clone just one base away, this may be a read error. The chain combines TRBV12-3 or TRBV12-4 with TRBJ2-1; 8 bases align to TRBD2. The length of the CDR3 is 15 residues. The CDR3 DNA is TGTGCCAGCAGTTTGATGCGGGAGGCCTACAGTGAGCAGTTCTTC. Translating gives CASSLMREAYSEQFF.

The chain couples TRBV7-2 to TRBJ2-5; D possibly corresponds to TRBD2 (5 bases). The CDR3 is made up of 16 amino acids. Germline CDR1 and CDR2: SGHTA and FQGNSA. V lost 3 bases to trimming and J lost 5 bases, with 19 bases between them. The CDR3 region is CASSLAPSGRSETQYF. For the CDR3, the DNA is TGTGCCAGCAGCTTGGCGCCCAGCGGCCGCAGTGAGACCCAGTACTTC.

This clonotype occurred many times. The V gene is TRBV15, the J gene TRBJ2-5; 7 bases map to TRBD1. V gave up 3 bases and J gave up 2 bases; unmatched junction bases: 6. Germline V gene lookup returns CDR1 LNHNV and CDR2 YYDKDF (reference sequence). The CDR3 consists of 15 residues. Here the CDR3 reads CATSSQPGQQETQYF. In nucleotides, the CDR3 is TGTGCCACCAGCAGCCAACCGGGACAGCAAGAGACCCAGTACTTC.

V usage is TRBV7-9 and J usage is TRBJ2-2, with 7 bases fitting TRBD2. The ends lost 2 bases at V and 1 base at J; junction bases unmatched: 16. The CDR3 runs to 20 residues. Germline assignment: CDR1 SEHNR and CDR2 FQNEAQ (reference sequence). Here the CDR3 reads CASSLIPMTSRKENTGELFF. The CDR3 DNA sequence: TGTGCCAGCAGCTTAATCCCAATGACTAGCAGGAAGGAGAACACCGGGGAGCTGTTTTTT.

This clonotype turned up a few times. V gene TRBV9 combines with J gene TRBJ2-3; D gene unclear. CDR1 and CDR2 from the germline V gene are SGDLS and YYNGEE. Trimming shortened V by 3 bases and J by 0 bases, and 8 bases separated the two germline ends. This CDR3 is 14 amino acids long. DNA of the CDR3: TGTGCCAGCAGCGGACGGGCTAGCACAGATACGCAGTATTTT. Amino acids: CASSGRASTDTQYF.

As concerns this clonotype: With a much larger clone just one base away, this may be a read error. This sequence joins TRBV6-9 and TRBJ2-7; D unclear. The CDR3 contains 13 residues. The ends were cut back, 4 bases at V and 7 bases at J, with 14 bases in the middle. Germline values: CDR1 MNHGY, CDR2 SVAAGI. The CDR3 DNA follows: TGTGCCAGCAGTTTACGGGCCCTGGGTGAGCAGTACTTC. Its protein product is CASSLRALGEQYF.

This clonotype was counted at least ten times. The CDR3 nucleotides read TGTGCCAGCAGCCAAGAGACCATCTTAGGGGAGACCCAGTACTTC. It encodes CASSQETILGETQYF. The chain is built from TRBV3-1 and TRBJ2-5; D gene unclear. V gave up 0 bases and J gave up 5 bases, with 13 bases separating them. Germline CDR1 reads LGHDT; CDR2 reads YNNKEL (reference sequence). CDR3 length equals 15 residues.

The rearrangement joins TRBV4-2 to TRBJ2-7, with 14 bases that match TRBD2. Germline assignment: CDR1 LGHNA and CDR2 YNFKEQ. The CDR3 runs to 15 residues. The V and J ends lost 3 bases and 6 bases, in that order; junction bases with no gene match: 4. CDR3 residues: CASSQGTSGSSEQYF. The CDR3 region has the DNA TGTGCCAGCAGCCAGGGGACTAGCGGGAGCAGCGAGCAGTACTTC.

In its sample, this clonotype was seen a few times. The chain combines TRBV20-1 with TRBJ1-4, with TRBD1 matching 10 bases. In germline, CDR1 is DFQATT, CDR2 SNEGSKA (reference sequence). There are 14 residues in the CDR3. V lost 6 bases, J lost 4 bases, and 5 bases stayed unmatched. This chain's CDR3 is CSARQGAFNEKLFF. CDR3 sequence (DNA): TGCAGTGCGAGACAGGGGGCTTTTAATGAAAAACTGTTTTTT.

This clonotype was found many times. This chain uses TRBV7-9 with TRBJ2-3, with D perhaps being TRBD1 or TRBD2 (5 bases each). The CDR3 has 15 residues. V was cut by 1 base and J by 2 bases, with 10 bases left in between. Germline CDR1 is SEHNR and CDR2 is FQNEAQ (reference sequence). CDR3 region: CASSLDGTVTDTQYF. In DNA form, the CDR3 reads TGTGCCAGCAGCTTAGACGGGACCGTCACAGATACGCAGTATTTT. Drawing the rest from reference TRBV7-9 and TRBJ2-3, the complete variable domain is DTGVSQNPRHKITKRGQNVTFRCDPISEHNRLYWYRQTLGQGPEFLTYFQNEAQLEKSRLLSDRFSAERPKGSFSTLEIQRTEQGDSAMYLCASSLDGTVTDTQYFGPGTRLTVL.

This clonotype appeared many times. The J gene is TRBJ2-2, the V gene TRBV5-1, with D perhaps matching TRBD1 or TRBD2 (5 bases each). Trimming took 1 base from V and 0 from J, leaving 13 bases between them. Germline loops: CDR1 SGHRS, CDR2 YFSETQ. The CDR3 spans 17 residues. The CDR3 DNA reads as TGCGCCAGCAGCTTGTTGCTTGGGGGACCGAACACCGGGGAGCTGTTTTTT. Amino acid sequence: CASSLLLGGPNTGELFF. The complete variable domain, with remaining parts taken from reference TRBV5-1 and TRBJ2-2, reads KAGVTQTPRYLIKTRGQQVTLSCSPISGHRSVSWYQQTPGQGLQFLFEYFSETQRNKGNFPGRFSGRQFSNSRSEMNVSTLELGDSALYLCASSLLLGGPNTGELFFGEGSRLTVL.

This clonotype was counted at least ten times. This rearrangement joins TRBV20-1 to TRBJ2-1; D not resolved. The CDR3 covers 13 residues. The germline V gene encodes CDR1 DFQATT and CDR2 SNEGSKA (reference sequence). V lost 3 bases to trimming and J lost 7 bases, with 13 bases between them. As DNA, the CDR3 is TGCAGTGCTAGTCGCCCTAACCAAAATGAGCAGTTCTTC. Amino acid sequence: CSASRPNQNEQFF.

At least ten counts were recorded for this clonotype. This chain uses TRBV6-2 or TRBV6-3 with TRBJ2-5, with 11 bases that match TRBD1. This CDR3 is built from 14 residues. V trimming: 2 bases; J trimming: 10 bases; junction bases outside the gene matches: 6. Per the germline V gene, CDR1 is MNHEY and CDR2 is SVGEGT. CDR3 in amino acids: CASSYIRDRGFQYF. CDR3 nucleotide sequence: TGTGCCAGCAGTTACATCCGGGACAGGGGGTTCCAGTACTTC.

This clonotype was seen at least ten times. The chain couples TRBV5-1 to TRBJ1-2; the D is unclear. Trimming took off 4 bases at V and 2 bases at J, with 12 bases between the two ends. The CDR3 sequence is 14 residues long. From germline, CDR1 is SGHRS and CDR2 YFSETQ. The chain's CDR3 is CASSGADGNYGYTF. Here the CDR3 DNA reads TGCGCCAGCAGCGGAGCGGACGGAAACTATGGCTACACCTTC.

The table lists this clonotype with many counts. The chain couples TRBV20-1 to TRBJ1-1, with D hard to call. This CDR3 spans 15 amino acids. The germline V gene encodes CDR1 DFQATT and CDR2 SNEGSKA (reference sequence). V shed 1 base and J shed 0 bases, with 12 bases lying between them. CDR3 nucleotides: TGCAGTGCTAGAGGTTACAGTTTCATGAACACTGAAGCTTTCTTT. Protein: CSARGYSFMNTEAFF.